Listed below are T cell receptor beta chains from one sample, sequenced in a study of T cell responses to AZD1222 COVID-19 vaccine. Using immunoSEQ multiplex PCR, the repertoire was profiled, and TCRdb retains in-frame clones only, with some absent. This table holds about 120,000 clones, around 94% found once. The sample here was peripheral blood, taken 28 days after the second AZD1222 dose. All receptors come from an adult who received the AZD1222 COVID-19 vaccine. Each CDR3 is given with its conserved first and last residue. The D gene is left open where the match is weak. Some rows mark clone size as missing; the rest say once, few, many or name a class of expanded clone.

v_call: TRBV6-5
clone_size: .
d_call: TRBD1
cdr3_length: 15
j_call: TRBJ1-5
cdr3_aa: CASSSHRGGNQPQHF
cdr3_nt: TGTGCCAGCAGTTCCCACAGGGGCGGCAATCAGCCCCAGCATTTT

v_call: TRBV11-2
clone_size: .
d_call: .
cdr3_length: 15
j_call: TRBJ2-7
cdr3_aa: CASSLVRGNSYEQYF
cdr3_nt: TGTGCCAGCAGCTTAGTGCGGGGAAACTCCTACGAGCAGTACTTC

v_call: TRBV11-2
clone_size: .
d_call: TRBD2
cdr3_length: 17
j_call: TRBJ2-2
cdr3_aa: CASSHISFSGRIGELFF
cdr3_nt: TGTGCCAGCAGTCACATCTCCTTTAGCGGGAGGATCGGGGAGCTGTTTTTT

v_call: TRBV7-9
clone_size: .
d_call: .
cdr3_length: 15
j_call: TRBJ2-1
cdr3_aa: CASSFTGSSYNEQFF
cdr3_nt: TGTGCCAGCAGCTTTACAGGGAGCTCCTACAATGAGCAGTTCTTC

v_call: TRBV6-5
clone_size: .
d_call: .
cdr3_length: 13
j_call: TRBJ1-4
cdr3_aa: CASTKRGNEKLFF
cdr3_nt: TGTGCCAGCACGAAACGGGGCAATGAAAAACTGTTTTTT

v_call: TRBV28
clone_size: .
d_call: .
cdr3_length: 14
j_call: TRBJ1-2
cdr3_aa: CASTHMGGAGGYTF
cdr3_nt: TGTGCCAGCACCCACATGGGGGGGGCCGGAGGCTACACCTTC

v_call: TRBV27
clone_size: .
d_call: .
cdr3_length: 14
j_call: TRBJ2-7
cdr3_aa: CASSLSTRAYEQYF
cdr3_nt: TGTGCCAGCAGTTTATCGACAAGAGCCTACGAGCAGTACTTC

v_call: TRBV19
clone_size: .
d_call: TRBD1
cdr3_length: 20
j_call: TRBJ1-2
cdr3_aa: CASSIVLVDRPRGANYGYTF
cdr3_nt: TGTGCCAGTAGTATAGTTCTCGTGGACAGGCCGCGTGGGGCTAACTATGGCTACACCTTC

v_call: TRBV11-2
clone_size: .
d_call: .
cdr3_length: 15
j_call: TRBJ2-1
cdr3_aa: CASSRSDTSYNEQFF
cdr3_nt: TGTGCCAGCAGTCGAAGCGACACCTCCTACAATGAGCAGTTCTTC

v_call: TRBV9
clone_size: once
d_call: .
cdr3_length: 12
j_call: TRBJ1-6
cdr3_aa: CASEGGGSPLHF
cdr3_nt: TGTGCCAGCGAAGGGGGGGGTTCACCCCTCCACTTT

v_call: TRBV7-2
clone_size: .
d_call: .
cdr3_length: 12
j_call: TRBJ2-1
cdr3_aa: CASSLNSGEQFF
cdr3_nt: TGTGCCAGCAGCTTAAATAGTGGTGAGCAGTTCTTC

v_call: TRBV28
clone_size: .
d_call: TRBD1
cdr3_length: 15
j_call: TRBJ2-7
cdr3_aa: CASSSPGQGAREQYF
cdr3_nt: TGTGCCAGCAGTTCACCCGGACAGGGGGCTCGCGAGCAGTACTTC

v_call: TRBV2
clone_size: .
d_call: TRBD1
cdr3_length: 17
j_call: TRBJ1-3
cdr3_aa: CASIPPAKGGVEDTIYF
cdr3_nt: TGTGCCAGCATTCCCCCGGCGAAAGGGGGCGTCGAAGACACCATATATTTT

v_call: TRBV5-6
clone_size: .
d_call: TRBD1
cdr3_length: 15
j_call: TRBJ2-7
cdr3_aa: CASSLARDSSYEQYF
cdr3_nt: TGTGCCAGCAGCTTGGCTCGGGACAGCTCCTACGAGCAGTACTTC

v_call: TRBV5-1
clone_size: .
d_call: .
cdr3_length: 15
j_call: TRBJ1-5
cdr3_aa: CASSPLGYSNQPQHF
cdr3_nt: TGCGCCAGCAGCCCCCTAGGATATAGCAATCAGCCCCAGCATTTT

v_call: TRBV30
clone_size: .
d_call: .
cdr3_length: 13
j_call: TRBJ2-7
cdr3_aa: CAWSVGVSYEQYF
cdr3_nt: TGTGCCTGGAGTGTTGGGGTTTCCTACGAGCAGTACTTC

v_call: TRBV3-1/TRBV3-2
clone_size: .
d_call: .
cdr3_length: 15
j_call: TRBJ2-7
cdr3_aa: CASSHALASSYEQYF
cdr3_nt: TGTGCCAGCAGCCATGCTCTAGCGTCCTCCTACGAGCAGTACTTC

v_call: TRBV9
clone_size: .
d_call: .
cdr3_length: 16
j_call: TRBJ1-2
cdr3_aa: CASSVAESEGNYGYTF
cdr3_nt: TGTGCCAGCAGCGTAGCAGAGTCGGAGGGTAACTATGGCTACACCTTC

v_call: TRBV4-2
clone_size: .
d_call: .
cdr3_length: 17
j_call: TRBJ2-7
cdr3_aa: CASSQDGVASVSDEQYF
cdr3_nt: TGTGCCAGCAGCCAAGACGGTGTGGCTAGCGTCTCCGACGAGCAGTACTTC

v_call: TRBV10-2
clone_size: .
d_call: .
cdr3_length: 14
j_call: TRBJ1-2
cdr3_aa: CASSESNAAYGYTF
cdr3_nt: TGCGCCAGCAGTGAGTCTAATGCAGCCTATGGCTACACCTTC

v_call: TRBV28
clone_size: .
d_call: .
cdr3_length: 11
j_call: TRBJ1-1
cdr3_aa: CASRVNTEAFF
cdr3_nt: TGTGCCAGCAGGGTAAACACTGAAGCTTTCTTT

v_call: TRBV9
clone_size: .
d_call: TRBD2
cdr3_length: 16
j_call: TRBJ2-7
cdr3_aa: CASSASLAGGPYEQYF
cdr3_nt: TGTGCCAGCAGCGCTTCACTAGCGGGAGGGCCATACGAGCAGTACTTC

v_call: TRBV6-5
clone_size: .
d_call: .
cdr3_length: 12
j_call: TRBJ2-7
cdr3_aa: CASSTPQYEQYF
cdr3_nt: TGTGCCAGCAGCACGCCTCAATACGAGCAGTACTTC

v_call: TRBV4-2
clone_size: .
d_call: .
cdr3_length: 17
j_call: TRBJ1-6
cdr3_aa: CASSTGSADSYNSPLHF
cdr3_nt: TGTGCCAGCAGCACGGGCTCCGCAGACTCCTATAATTCACCCCTCCACTTT

v_call: TRBV4-2
clone_size: once
d_call: TRBD1
cdr3_length: 15
j_call: TRBJ2-3
cdr3_aa: CASSQEGQVSDTQYF
cdr3_nt: TGTGCCAGCAGCCAGGAAGGACAGGTTTCAGATACGCAGTATTTT

v_call: TRBV7-8
clone_size: .
d_call: .
cdr3_length: 13
j_call: TRBJ1-1
cdr3_aa: CATIDGLNTEAFF
cdr3_nt: TGTGCCACCATAGACGGTTTGAACACTGAAGCTTTCTTT

v_call: TRBV6-6
clone_size: once
d_call: .
cdr3_length: 12
j_call: TRBJ2-2
cdr3_aa: CASSYEAGELFF
cdr3_nt: TGTGCCAGCAGTTACGAGGCAGGGGAGCTGTTTTTT

v_call: TRBV5-1
clone_size: .
d_call: TRBD2
cdr3_length: 15
j_call: TRBJ2-7
cdr3_aa: CASKGETSETYEQYF
cdr3_nt: TGCGCCAGCAAGGGGGAGACTAGCGAAACCTACGAGCAGTACTTC

v_call: TRBV19
clone_size: .
d_call: .
cdr3_length: 14
j_call: TRBJ1-5
cdr3_aa: CASSMVGDNQPQHF
cdr3_nt: TGTGCCAGTAGTATGGTAGGGGACAATCAGCCCCAGCATTTT

v_call: TRBV19
clone_size: .
d_call: TRBD1
cdr3_length: 14
j_call: TRBJ2-1
cdr3_aa: CASSRSGTGNEQFF
cdr3_nt: TGTGCCAGTAGTCGATCCGGGACAGGGAATGAGCAGTTCTTC

v_call: TRBV5-1
clone_size: .
d_call: .
cdr3_length: 15
j_call: TRBJ1-2
cdr3_aa: CASSLDGGLNYGYTF
cdr3_nt: TGCGCCAGCAGCTTGGACGGGGGTTTGAACTATGGCTACACCTTC

v_call: TRBV2
clone_size: .
d_call: .
cdr3_length: 14
j_call: TRBJ2-4
cdr3_aa: CASSSWTVSDIQYF
cdr3_nt: TGTGCCAGCAGCAGCTGGACCGTAAGTGACATTCAGTACTTC

v_call: TRBV5-1
clone_size: .
d_call: TRBD1
cdr3_length: 16
j_call: TRBJ2-5
cdr3_aa: CASSLATGVGQETQYF
cdr3_nt: TGCGCCAGCAGCTTGGCAACAGGGGTGGGTCAAGAGACCCAGTACTTC

v_call: TRBV7-3
clone_size: .
d_call: .
cdr3_length: 14
j_call: TRBJ2-5
cdr3_aa: CASSLGGAPGTQYF
cdr3_nt: TGTGCCAGCAGCTTAGGGGGGGCCCCCGGGACCCAGTACTTC

v_call: TRBV3-1/TRBV3-2
clone_size: .
d_call: .
cdr3_length: 14
j_call: TRBJ1-1
cdr3_aa: CASRSGVPNTEAFF
cdr3_nt: TGTGCCAGCAGGTCAGGGGTGCCGAACACTGAAGCTTTCTTT

v_call: TRBV2
clone_size: once
d_call: .
cdr3_length: 14
j_call: TRBJ2-7
cdr3_aa: CASSFGTYSYEQYF
cdr3_nt: TGTGCCAGCAGCTTCGGGACTTATTCCTACGAGCAGTACTTC

v_call: TRBV12-3/TRBV12-4
clone_size: .
d_call: .
cdr3_length: 12
j_call: TRBJ2-7
cdr3_aa: CASSSDGYEQYF
cdr3_nt: TGTGCCAGCAGTTCGGACGGCTACGAGCAGTACTTC

v_call: TRBV6-5
clone_size: .
d_call: .
cdr3_length: 14
j_call: TRBJ2-4
cdr3_aa: CASSYQFGGNIQYF
cdr3_nt: TGTGCCAGCAGTTACCAGTTTGGGGGGAACATTCAGTACTTC

v_call: TRBV7-2
clone_size: .
d_call: TRBD2
cdr3_length: 12
j_call: TRBJ2-1
cdr3_aa: CASSRLANEQFF
cdr3_nt: TGTGCCAGCAGCCGACTAGCCAATGAGCAGTTCTTC

v_call: TRBV27
clone_size: .
d_call: TRBD2
cdr3_length: 15
j_call: TRBJ2-7
cdr3_aa: CASSPGTSGSYEQYF
cdr3_nt: TGTGCCAGCAGTCCCGGGACTAGCGGTTCCTACGAGCAGTACTTC

v_call: TRBV5-1
clone_size: .
d_call: .
cdr3_length: 14
j_call: TRBJ2-1
cdr3_aa: CASSLQAVHNEQFF
cdr3_nt: TGCGCCAGCAGCTTGCAGGCGGTCCACAATGAGCAGTTCTTC

v_call: TRBV7-2
clone_size: .
d_call: .
cdr3_length: 14
j_call: TRBJ2-7
cdr3_aa: CASSLHRDPSEQYF
cdr3_nt: TGTGCCAGCAGCTTACACAGGGACCCCTCTGAGCAGTACTTC

v_call: TRBV3-1/TRBV3-2
clone_size: .
d_call: .
cdr3_length: 16
j_call: TRBJ2-3
cdr3_aa: CASSQAQGGGTDTQYF
cdr3_nt: TGTGCCAGCAGCCAGGCCCAGGGGGGAGGTACAGATACGCAGTATTTT

v_call: TRBV27
clone_size: .
d_call: TRBD2
cdr3_length: 16
j_call: TRBJ2-5
cdr3_aa: CASSSETGLARETQYF
cdr3_nt: TGTGCCAGCAGTTCGGAAACGGGACTAGCGAGGGAGACCCAGTACTTC

v_call: TRBV9
clone_size: .
d_call: TRBD2
cdr3_length: 18
j_call: TRBJ2-1
cdr3_aa: CASSPGTSGRLGDNEQFF
cdr3_nt: TGTGCCAGCAGCCCCGGGACTAGCGGGAGATTGGGGGACAATGAGCAGTTCTTC

v_call: TRBV13
clone_size: .
d_call: TRBD2
cdr3_length: 16
j_call: TRBJ2-3
cdr3_aa: CASSPWAGGPADTQYF
cdr3_nt: TGTGCCAGCAGTCCTTGGGCGGGAGGGCCGGCCGATACGCAGTATTTT

v_call: TRBV10-2
clone_size: .
d_call: .
cdr3_length: 11
j_call: TRBJ2-7
cdr3_aa: CASSAVPEQYF
cdr3_nt: TGCGCCAGCAGCGCCGTTCCCGAGCAGTACTTC

v_call: TRBV10-3
clone_size: once
d_call: .
cdr3_length: 15
j_call: TRBJ2-3
cdr3_aa: CAASGQITSTDTQYF
cdr3_nt: TGTGCCGCCTCGGGACAAATAACTAGCACAGATACGCAGTATTTT

v_call: TRBV9
clone_size: .
d_call: .
cdr3_length: 14
j_call: TRBJ1-2
cdr3_aa: CASSVDGTSYGYTF
cdr3_nt: TGTGCCAGCAGCGTAGACGGGACTTCCTATGGCTACACCTTC

v_call: TRBV4-1
clone_size: .
d_call: TRBD2
cdr3_length: 17
j_call: TRBJ2-7
cdr3_aa: CASSQVVTREGFYEQYF
cdr3_nt: TGCGCCAGCAGCCAAGTGGTTACGCGGGAGGGATTCTACGAGCAGTACTTC

v_call: TRBV9
clone_size: .
d_call: .
cdr3_length: 14
j_call: TRBJ2-5
cdr3_aa: CASSRGVEQETQYF
cdr3_nt: TGTGCCAGCTCTCGTGGCGTCGAACAAGAGACCCAGTACTTC

v_call: TRBV18
clone_size: .
d_call: .
cdr3_length: 15
j_call: TRBJ1-3
cdr3_aa: CASSPLDVSGNTIYF
cdr3_nt: TGTGCCAGCTCACCATTGGACGTCTCTGGAAACACCATATATTTT